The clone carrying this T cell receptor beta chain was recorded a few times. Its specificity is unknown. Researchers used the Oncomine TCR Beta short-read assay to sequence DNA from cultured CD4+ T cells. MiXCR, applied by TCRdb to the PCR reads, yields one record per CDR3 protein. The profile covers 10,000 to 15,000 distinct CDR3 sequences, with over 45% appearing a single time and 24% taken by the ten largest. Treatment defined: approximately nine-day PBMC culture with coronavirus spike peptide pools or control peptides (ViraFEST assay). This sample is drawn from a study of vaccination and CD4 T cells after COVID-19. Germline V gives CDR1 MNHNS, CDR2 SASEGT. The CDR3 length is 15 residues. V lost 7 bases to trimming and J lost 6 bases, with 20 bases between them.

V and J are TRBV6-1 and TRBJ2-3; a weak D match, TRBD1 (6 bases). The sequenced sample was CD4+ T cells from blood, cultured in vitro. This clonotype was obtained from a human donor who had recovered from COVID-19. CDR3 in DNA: TGTGCCAGCACCCAACAGGGTGGCCCTCTCGATACGCAGTATTTT. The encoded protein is CASTQQGGPLDTQYF.